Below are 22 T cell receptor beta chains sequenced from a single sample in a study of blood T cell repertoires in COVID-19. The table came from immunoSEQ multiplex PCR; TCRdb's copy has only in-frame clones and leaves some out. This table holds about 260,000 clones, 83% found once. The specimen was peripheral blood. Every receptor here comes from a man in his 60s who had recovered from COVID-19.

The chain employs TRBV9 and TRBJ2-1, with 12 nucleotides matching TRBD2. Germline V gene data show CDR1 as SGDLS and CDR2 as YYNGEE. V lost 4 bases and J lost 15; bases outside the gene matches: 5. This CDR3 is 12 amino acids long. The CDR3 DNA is TGTGCCAGCAGCAAAGGACTAGCGGGATTGTTCTTC. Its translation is CASSKGLAGLFF.

CDR3 loop: CASSLGGRGTEAFF. In nucleotides, the CDR3 is TGTGCCAGCAGCTTGGGGGGGCGCGGCACTGAAGCTTTCTTT. V and J are TRBV5-6 and TRBJ1-1; the D gene is possibly TRBD1 (6 bases). This CDR3 comprises 14 residues. Germline CDR1 SGHDT, CDR2 YYEEEE. Trimming removed 0 bases from V and 4 bases from J, with 10 bases in between.

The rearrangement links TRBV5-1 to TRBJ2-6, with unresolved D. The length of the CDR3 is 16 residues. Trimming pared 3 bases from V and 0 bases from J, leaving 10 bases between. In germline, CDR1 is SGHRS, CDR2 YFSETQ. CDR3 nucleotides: TGCGCCAGCAGCTCCCGTATTAACTCTGGGGCCAACGTCCTGACTTTC. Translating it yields CASSSRINSGANVLTF.

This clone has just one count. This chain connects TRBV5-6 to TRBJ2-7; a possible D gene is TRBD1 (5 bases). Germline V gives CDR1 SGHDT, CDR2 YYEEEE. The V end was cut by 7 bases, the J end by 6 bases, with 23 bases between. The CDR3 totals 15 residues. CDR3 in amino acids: CASSSKGLPLSEQYF. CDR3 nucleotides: TGTGCCAGCTCCAGCAAGGGGCTGCCTCTGTCCGAGCAGTACTTC.

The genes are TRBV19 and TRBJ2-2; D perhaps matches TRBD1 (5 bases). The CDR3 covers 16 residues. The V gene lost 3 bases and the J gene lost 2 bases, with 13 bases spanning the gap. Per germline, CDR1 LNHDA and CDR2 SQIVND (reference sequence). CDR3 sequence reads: CASSIQGLQNTGELFF. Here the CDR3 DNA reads TGTGCCAGTAGTATCCAGGGCCTACAAAACACCGGGGAGCTGTTTTTT.

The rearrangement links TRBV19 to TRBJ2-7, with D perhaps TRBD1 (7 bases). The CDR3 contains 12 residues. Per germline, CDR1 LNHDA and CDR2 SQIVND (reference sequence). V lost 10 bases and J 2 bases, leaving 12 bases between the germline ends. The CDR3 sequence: CATAGQTYEQYF. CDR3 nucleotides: TGTGCCACCGCGGGACAGACCTACGAGCAGTACTTC.

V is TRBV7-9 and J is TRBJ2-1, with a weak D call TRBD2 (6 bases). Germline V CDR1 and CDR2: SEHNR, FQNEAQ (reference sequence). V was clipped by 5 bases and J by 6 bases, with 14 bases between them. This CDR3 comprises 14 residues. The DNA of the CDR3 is TGTGCCAGCAGCCGACTAGGGGCTGGCAATGAGCAGTTCTTC. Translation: CASSRLGAGNEQFF.

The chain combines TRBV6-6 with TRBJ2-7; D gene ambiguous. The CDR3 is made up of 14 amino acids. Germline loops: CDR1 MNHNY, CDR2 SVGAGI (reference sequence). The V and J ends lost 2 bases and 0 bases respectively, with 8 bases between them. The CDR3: CASSYSKSSYEQYF. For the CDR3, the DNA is TGTGCCAGCAGTTACAGTAAGAGCTCCTACGAGCAGTACTTC.

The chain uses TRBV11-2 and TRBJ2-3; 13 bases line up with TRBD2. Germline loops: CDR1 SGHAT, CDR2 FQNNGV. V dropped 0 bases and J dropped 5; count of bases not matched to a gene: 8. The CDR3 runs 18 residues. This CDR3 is CASSLDLWGLAGIDTQYF. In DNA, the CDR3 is TGTGCCAGCAGCTTAGATCTGTGGGGACTAGCGGGGATAGATACGCAGTATTTT.

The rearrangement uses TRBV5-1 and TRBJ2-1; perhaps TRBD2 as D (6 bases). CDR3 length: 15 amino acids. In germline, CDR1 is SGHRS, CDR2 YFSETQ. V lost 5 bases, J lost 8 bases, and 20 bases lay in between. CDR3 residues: CASRSGGSWGHEQFF. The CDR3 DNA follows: TGCGCCAGCAGATCTGGAGGGTCGTGGGGCCATGAGCAGTTCTTC.

The CDR3 DNA reads TGTGCCAGCAACCCGCGGAGGTCCTCCTACAATGAGCAGTTCTTC. It translates to CASNPRRSSYNEQFF. This chain joins TRBV6-6 and TRBJ2-1, with a tentative D call TRBD2 (5 bases). CDR3 length: 15 residues. Germline V CDR1 and CDR2: MNHNY, SVGAGI (reference sequence). Trimming stripped 7 bases from V and 0 bases from J, with 13 bases between.

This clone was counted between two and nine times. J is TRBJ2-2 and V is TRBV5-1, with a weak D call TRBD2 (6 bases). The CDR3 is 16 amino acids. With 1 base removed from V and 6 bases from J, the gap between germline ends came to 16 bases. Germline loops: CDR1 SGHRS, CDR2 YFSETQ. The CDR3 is CASSLFGGGASGELFF. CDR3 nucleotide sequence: TGCGCCAGCAGCTTGTTTGGCGGCGGGGCATCCGGGGAGCTGTTTTTT.

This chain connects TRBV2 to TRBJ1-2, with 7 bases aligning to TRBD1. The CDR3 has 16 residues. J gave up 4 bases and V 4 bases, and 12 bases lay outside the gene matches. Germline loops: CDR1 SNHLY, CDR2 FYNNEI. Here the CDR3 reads CASSAGMTGTSYGYTF. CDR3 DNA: TGTGCCAGCAGTGCCGGAATGACAGGGACATCCTATGGCTACACCTTC. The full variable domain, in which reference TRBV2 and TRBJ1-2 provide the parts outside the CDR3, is EPEVTQTPSHQVTQMGQEVILRCVPISNHLYFYWYRQILGQKVEFLVSFYNNEISEKSEIFDDQFSVERPDGSNFTLKIRSTKLEDSAMYFCASSAGMTGTSYGYTFGSGTRLTVV.

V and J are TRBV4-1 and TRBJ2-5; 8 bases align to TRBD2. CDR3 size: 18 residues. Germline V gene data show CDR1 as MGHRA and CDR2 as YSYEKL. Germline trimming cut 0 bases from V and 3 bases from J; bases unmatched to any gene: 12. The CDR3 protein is CASSQDRAGSGTEETQYF. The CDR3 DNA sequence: TGCGCCAGCAGCCAAGACCGGGCGGGTAGCGGGACCGAAGAGACCCAGTACTTC.

CDR3 amino acids: CASTPRGQGSDEQYF. The CDR3 nucleotides read TGTGCCAGCACCCCGCGAGGACAGGGTTCCGACGAGCAGTACTTC. The chain links TRBV9 to TRBJ2-7; 8 bases fit TRBD1. The CDR3 sequence is 15 residues long. The germline gives CDR1 SGDLS, CDR2 YYNGEE. Losses at the gene ends were 6 bases for V and 5 bases for J; bases not matched to a gene: 13.

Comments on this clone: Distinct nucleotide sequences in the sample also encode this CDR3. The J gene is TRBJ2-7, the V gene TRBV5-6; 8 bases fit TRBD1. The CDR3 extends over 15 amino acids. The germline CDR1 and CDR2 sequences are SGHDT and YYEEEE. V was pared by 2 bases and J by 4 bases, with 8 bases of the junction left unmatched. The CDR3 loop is CASSLLGTGGYEQYF. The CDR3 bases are TGTGCCAGCAGCTTATTGGGTACAGGGGGGTACGAGCAGTACTTC. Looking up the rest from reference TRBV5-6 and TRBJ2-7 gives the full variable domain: DAGVTQSPTHLIKTRGQQVTLRCSPKSGHDTVSWYQQALGQGPQFIFQYYEEEERQRGNFPDRFSGHQFPNYSSELNVNALLLGDSALYLCASSLLGTGGYEQYFGPGTRLTVT.

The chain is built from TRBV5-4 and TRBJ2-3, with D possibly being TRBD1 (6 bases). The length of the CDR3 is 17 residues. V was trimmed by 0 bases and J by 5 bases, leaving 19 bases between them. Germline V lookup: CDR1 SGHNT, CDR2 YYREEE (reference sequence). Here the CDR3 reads CASSLEPGQRGRDTQYF. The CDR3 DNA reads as TGTGCCAGCAGCTTGGAACCGGGACAAAGAGGAAGAGATACGCAGTATTTT. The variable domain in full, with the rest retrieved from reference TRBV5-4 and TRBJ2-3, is ETGVTQSPTHLIKTRGQQVTLRCSSQSGHNTVSWYQQALGQGPQFIFQYYREEENGRGNFPPRFSGLQFPNYSSELNVNALELDDSALYLCASSLEPGQRGRDTQYFGPGTRLTVL.

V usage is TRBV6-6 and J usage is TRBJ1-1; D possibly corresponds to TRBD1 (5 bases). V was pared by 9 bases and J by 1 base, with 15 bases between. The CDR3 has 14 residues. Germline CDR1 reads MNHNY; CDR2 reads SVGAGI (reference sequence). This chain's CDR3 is CASKQTGGNTEAFF. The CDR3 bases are TGTGCCAGTAAACAGACCGGGGGGAACACTGAAGCTTTCTTT.

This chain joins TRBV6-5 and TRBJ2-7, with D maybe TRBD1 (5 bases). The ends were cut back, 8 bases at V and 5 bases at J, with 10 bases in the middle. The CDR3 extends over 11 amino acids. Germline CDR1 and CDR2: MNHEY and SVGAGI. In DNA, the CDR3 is TGTGCCAGCGGCCAGGGCAACGAGCAGTACTTC. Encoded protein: CASGQGNEQYF.

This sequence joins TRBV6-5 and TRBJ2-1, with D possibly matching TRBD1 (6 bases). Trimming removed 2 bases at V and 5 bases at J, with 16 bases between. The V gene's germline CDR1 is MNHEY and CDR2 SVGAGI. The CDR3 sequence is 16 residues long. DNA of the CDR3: TGTGCCAGCAGTTACGGGGGCAGGGGCTACAACAATGAGCAGTTCTTC. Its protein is CASSYGGRGYNNEQFF.

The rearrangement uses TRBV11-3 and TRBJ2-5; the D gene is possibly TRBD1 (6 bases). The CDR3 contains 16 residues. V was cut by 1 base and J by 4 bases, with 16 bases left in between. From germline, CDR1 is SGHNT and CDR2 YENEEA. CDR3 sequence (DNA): TGTGCCAGCAGCTTAGGGGTGGCAGGGGTGGCAGAGACCCAGTACTTC. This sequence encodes CASSLGVAGVAETQYF.

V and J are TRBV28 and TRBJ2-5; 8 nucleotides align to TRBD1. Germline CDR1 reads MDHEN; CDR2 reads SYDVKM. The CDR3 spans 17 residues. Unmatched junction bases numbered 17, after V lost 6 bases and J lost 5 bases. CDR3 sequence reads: CASRYNLHRGWEETQYF. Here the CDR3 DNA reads TGTGCCAGCAGGTACAACCTCCACAGGGGGTGGGAGGAGACCCAGTACTTC.